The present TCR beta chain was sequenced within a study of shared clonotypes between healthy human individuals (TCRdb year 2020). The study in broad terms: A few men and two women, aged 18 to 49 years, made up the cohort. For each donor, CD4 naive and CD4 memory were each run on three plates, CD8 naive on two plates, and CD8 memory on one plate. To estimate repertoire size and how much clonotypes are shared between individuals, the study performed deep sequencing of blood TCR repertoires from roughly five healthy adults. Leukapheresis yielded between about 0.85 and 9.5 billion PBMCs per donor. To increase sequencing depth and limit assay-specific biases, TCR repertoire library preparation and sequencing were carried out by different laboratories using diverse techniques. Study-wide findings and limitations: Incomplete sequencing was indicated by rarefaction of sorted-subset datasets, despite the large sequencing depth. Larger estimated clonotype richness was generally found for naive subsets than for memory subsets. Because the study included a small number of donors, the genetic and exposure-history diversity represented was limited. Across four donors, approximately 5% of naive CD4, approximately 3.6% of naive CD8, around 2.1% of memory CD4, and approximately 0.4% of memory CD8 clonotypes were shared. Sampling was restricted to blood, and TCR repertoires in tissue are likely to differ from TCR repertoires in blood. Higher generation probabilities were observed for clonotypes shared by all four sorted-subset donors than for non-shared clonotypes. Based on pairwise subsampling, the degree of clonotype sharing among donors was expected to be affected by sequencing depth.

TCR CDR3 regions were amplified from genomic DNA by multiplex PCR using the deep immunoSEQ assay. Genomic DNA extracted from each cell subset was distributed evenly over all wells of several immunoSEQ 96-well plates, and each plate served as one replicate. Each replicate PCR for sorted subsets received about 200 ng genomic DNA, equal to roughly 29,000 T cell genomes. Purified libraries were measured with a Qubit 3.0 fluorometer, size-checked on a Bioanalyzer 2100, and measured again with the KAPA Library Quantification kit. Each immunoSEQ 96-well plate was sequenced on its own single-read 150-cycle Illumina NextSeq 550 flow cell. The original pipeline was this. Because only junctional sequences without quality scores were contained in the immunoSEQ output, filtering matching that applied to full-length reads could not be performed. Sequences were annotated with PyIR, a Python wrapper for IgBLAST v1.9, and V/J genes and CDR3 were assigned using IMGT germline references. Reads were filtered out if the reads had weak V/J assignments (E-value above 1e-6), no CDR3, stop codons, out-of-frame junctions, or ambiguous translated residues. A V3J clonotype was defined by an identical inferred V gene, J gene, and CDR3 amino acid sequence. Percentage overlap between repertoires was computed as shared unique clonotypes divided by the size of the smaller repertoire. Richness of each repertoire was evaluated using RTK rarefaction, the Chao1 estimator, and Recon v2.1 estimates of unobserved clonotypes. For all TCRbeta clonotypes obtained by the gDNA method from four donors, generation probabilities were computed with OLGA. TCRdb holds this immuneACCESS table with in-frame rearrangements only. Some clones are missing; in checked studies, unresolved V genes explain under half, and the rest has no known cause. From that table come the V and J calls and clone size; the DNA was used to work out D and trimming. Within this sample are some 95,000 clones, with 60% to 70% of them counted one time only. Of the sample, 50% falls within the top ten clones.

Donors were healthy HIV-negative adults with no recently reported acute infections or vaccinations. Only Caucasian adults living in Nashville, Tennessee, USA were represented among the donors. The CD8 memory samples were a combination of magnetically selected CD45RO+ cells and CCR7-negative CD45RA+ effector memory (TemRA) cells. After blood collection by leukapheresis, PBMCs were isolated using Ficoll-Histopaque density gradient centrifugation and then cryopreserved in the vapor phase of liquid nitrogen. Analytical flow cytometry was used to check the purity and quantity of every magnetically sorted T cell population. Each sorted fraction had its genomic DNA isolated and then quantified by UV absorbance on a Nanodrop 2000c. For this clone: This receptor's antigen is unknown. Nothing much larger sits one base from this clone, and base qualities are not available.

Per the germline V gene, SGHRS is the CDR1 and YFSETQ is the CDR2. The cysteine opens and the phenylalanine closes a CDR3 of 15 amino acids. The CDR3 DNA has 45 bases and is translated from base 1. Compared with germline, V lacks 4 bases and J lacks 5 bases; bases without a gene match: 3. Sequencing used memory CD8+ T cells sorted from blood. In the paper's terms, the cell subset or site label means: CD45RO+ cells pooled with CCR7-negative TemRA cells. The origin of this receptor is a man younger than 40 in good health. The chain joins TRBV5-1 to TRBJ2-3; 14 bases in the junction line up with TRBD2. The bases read TGCGCCAGCAGCCAAGGACTAGCGGGAGGAGATACGCAGTATTTT. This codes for CASSQGLAGGDTQYF.